One T cell receptor beta chain is described in this entry. In the original analysis: For nucleated cells, counts were estimated from reference gene primer amplification. The assay was immunoSEQ multiplex PCR, and TCRdb's table has in-frame clones only and misses some. That table is the source of V, J and clone size, and D and trimming were worked out from the DNA. The sample has 85,000 to 110,000 clones; roughly nine tenths are singletons. The data stem from a study of blood T cell repertoires in COVID-19. Study context: Material from acute and convalescent COVID-19 was sourced from the United States, Italy and Spain. T cells, B-cell-depleted T cells, or PBMCs supplied cDNA or gDNA.

The CDR3 loop spans 15 amino acids. Per germline, CDR1 MDHEN and CDR2 SYDVKM. Trimming took 6 bases from V and 4 from J; bases not matched to a gene: 8. Sequenced material: peripheral blood. The clonotype was recovered from a woman aged 80 or older in a cohort sampled during active COVID-19. The chain has TRBV28 and TRBJ2-3; 9 nucleotides line up with TRBD2. CDR3 sequence (DNA): TGTGCCAGCAGACCTAGCGGGAACCCCCCAGATACGCAGTATTTT. It yields the protein CASRPSGNPPDTQYF.